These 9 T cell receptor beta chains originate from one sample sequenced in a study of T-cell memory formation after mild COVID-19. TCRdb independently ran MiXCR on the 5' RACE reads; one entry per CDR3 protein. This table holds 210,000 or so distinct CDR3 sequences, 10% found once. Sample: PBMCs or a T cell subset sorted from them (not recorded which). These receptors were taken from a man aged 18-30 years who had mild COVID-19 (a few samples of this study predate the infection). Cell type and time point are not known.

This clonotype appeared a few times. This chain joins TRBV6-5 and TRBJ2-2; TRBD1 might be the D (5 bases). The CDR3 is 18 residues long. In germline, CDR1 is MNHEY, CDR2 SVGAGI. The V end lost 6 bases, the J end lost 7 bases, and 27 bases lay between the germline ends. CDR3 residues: CASSLPPAGRFSGGELFF. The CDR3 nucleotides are TGTGCCAGCAGCCTCCCCCCCGCAGGGCGGTTTTCGGGCGGGGAGCTGTTTTTT.

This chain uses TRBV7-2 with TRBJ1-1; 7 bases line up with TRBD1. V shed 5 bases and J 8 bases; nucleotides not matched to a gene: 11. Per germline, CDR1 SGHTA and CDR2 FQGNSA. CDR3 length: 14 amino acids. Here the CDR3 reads CASSEIGGGSEAFF. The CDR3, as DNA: TGTGCCAGCAGCGAGATAGGGGGCGGGTCGGAAGCTTTCTTT.

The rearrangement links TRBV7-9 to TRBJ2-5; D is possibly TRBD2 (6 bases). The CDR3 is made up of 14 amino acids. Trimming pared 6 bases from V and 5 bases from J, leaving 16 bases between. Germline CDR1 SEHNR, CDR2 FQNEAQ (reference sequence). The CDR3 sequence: CASRPTGGAETQYF. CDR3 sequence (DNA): TGTGCCAGCAGGCCCACAGGAGGGGCGGAGACCCAGTACTTC.

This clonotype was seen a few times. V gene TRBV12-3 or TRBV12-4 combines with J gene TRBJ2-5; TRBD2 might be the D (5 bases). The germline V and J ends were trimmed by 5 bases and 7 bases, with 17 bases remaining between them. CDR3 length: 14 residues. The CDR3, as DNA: TGTGCCAGCAGTCCCGGGAACCTTGGGTTGACCCAGTACTTC. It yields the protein CASSPGNLGLTQYF.

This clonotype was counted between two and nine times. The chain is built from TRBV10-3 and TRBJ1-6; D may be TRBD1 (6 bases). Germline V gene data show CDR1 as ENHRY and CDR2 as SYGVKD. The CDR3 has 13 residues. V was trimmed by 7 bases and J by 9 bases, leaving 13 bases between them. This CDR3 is CAIMQGLGSPLHF. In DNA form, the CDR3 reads TGTGCCATCATGCAGGGGTTGGGTTCACCCCTCCACTTT.

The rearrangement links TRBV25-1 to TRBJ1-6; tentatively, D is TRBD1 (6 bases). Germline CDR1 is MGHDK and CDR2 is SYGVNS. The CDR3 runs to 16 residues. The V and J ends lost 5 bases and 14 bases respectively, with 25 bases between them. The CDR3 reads CASSSTGHRSGRALHF. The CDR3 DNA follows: TGTGCCAGCAGTTCGACGGGACACCGCTCGGGTCGAGCCCTCCACTTT. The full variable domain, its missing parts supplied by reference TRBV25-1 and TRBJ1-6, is EADIYQTPRYLVIGTGKKITLECSQTMGHDKMYWYQQDPGMELHLIHYSYGVNSTEKGDLSSESTVSRIRTEHFPLTLESARPSHTSQYLCASSSTGHRSGRALHFGNGTRLTVT.

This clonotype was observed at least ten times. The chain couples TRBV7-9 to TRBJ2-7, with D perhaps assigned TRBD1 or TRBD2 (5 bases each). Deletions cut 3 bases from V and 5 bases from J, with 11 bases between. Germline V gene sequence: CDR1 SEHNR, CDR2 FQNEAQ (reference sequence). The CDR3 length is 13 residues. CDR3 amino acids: CASSLGVLDEQYF. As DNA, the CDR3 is TGTGCCAGCAGCTTGGGGGTATTGGACGAGCAGTACTTC.

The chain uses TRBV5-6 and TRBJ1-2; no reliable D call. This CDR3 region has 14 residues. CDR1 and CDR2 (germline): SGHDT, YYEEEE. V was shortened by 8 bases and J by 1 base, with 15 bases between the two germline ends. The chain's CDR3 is CASYRTGSNYGYTF. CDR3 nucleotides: TGTGCCAGTTACCGTACCGGGAGTAACTATGGCTACACCTTC.

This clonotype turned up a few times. The CDR3 coding sequence is TGTGCCAGTAGTCCGGACGGACCTTATAGCAATCAGCCCCAGCATTTT. It encodes CASSPDGPYSNQPQHF. The V gene is TRBV19, the J gene TRBJ1-5; D call uncertain. With 5 bases removed from V and 0 bases from J, the gap between germline ends came to 14 bases. CDR1 is LNHDA, CDR2 SQIVND, per germline (reference sequence). The CDR3 covers 16 residues.